Following are 4 T cell receptor beta chains from one sample sequenced in a study of blood T cell repertoires in COVID-19 (dated by TCRdb to 2019 to 2021). Receptors were amplified or captured by the immunoSEQ multiplex PCR assay. TCRdb's version of the immuneACCESS table is confined to in-frame rearrangements and falls short of the full clone set. An unresolved V gene accounts for under half of the shortfall where checked; the remainder is of unknown origin. The sample data list about 120,000 clones, and roughly 69% of these were observed just once. The ten largest clones capture about 2.2% of the sample. Input material: peripheral blood. Source of these receptors: a woman in her 70s with acute or convalescent COVID-19.

The J gene is TRBJ1-1, the V gene TRBV19, with 7 bases matching TRBD1. J lost 5 bases, V lost 2 bases, and 5 bases had no gene match. The CDR3 sequence is 14 residues long. CDR1 is LNHDA and CDR2 is SQIVND in the germline V gene (reference sequence). The CDR3 bases are TGTGCCAGTAGTATATCTAGGGGGCGAACTGAAGCTTTCTTT. Amino acid sequence: CASSISRGRTEAFF.

V usage is TRBV4-1 and J usage is TRBJ1-4; D is unresolved. The V end lost 2 bases, the J end lost 4 bases, and 11 bases lay between the germline ends. The CDR3 loop spans 15 amino acids. The germline V gene has CDR1 MGHRA and CDR2 YSYEKL. CDR3 nucleotide sequence: TGCGCCAGCAGCCAATCCCCGGGGAATAATGAAAAACTGTTTTTT. Protein sequence: CASSQSPGNNEKLFF.

J is TRBJ1-4 and V is TRBV7-9; TRBD1 aligns across 8 bases. The CDR3 has 16 amino acids. V was pared by 1 base and J by 4 bases, with 5 bases of the junction left unmatched. Germline CDR1 reads SEHNR; CDR2 reads FQNEAQ (reference sequence). DNA for the CDR3: TGTGCCAGCAGCTTAGGGGACAGGATATATAATGAAAAACTGTTTTTT. It is translated as CASSLGDRIYNEKLFF.

This clone was detected only a few times. The CDR3 region is CASSLWDRVNSPLHF. The CDR3 bases are TGTGCCAGCAGCTTGTGGGACAGGGTTAATTCACCCCTCCACTTT. The gene calls are TRBV5-4 and TRBJ1-6; 9 nucleotides line up with TRBD1. The germline gives CDR1 SGHNT, CDR2 YYREEE (reference sequence). Trimming took 1 base from V and 6 from J; bases not matched to a gene: 2. The CDR3 is 15 amino acids.